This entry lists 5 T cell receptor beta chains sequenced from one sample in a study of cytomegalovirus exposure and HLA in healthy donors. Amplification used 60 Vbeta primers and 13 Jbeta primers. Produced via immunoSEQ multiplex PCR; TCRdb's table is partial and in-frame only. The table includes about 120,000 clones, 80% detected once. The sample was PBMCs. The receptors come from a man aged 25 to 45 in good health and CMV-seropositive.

The CDR3 protein is CASSIGGSYEQYF. Written as DNA, the CDR3 is TGTGCCAGTAGTATAGGCGGCAGCTACGAGCAGTACTTC. The chain carries TRBV19 and TRBJ2-7; D is uncertain. Deletions cut 1 base from V and 3 bases from J, with 7 bases between. The CDR3 contains 13 residues. CDR1 and CDR2 (germline): LNHDA, SQIVND (reference sequence).

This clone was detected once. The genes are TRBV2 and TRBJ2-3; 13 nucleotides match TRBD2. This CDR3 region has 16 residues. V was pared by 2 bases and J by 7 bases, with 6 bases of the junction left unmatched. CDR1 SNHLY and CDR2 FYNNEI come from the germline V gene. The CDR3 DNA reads TGTGCCAGCAGTGAAACTAGCGGGGGGGTATCCTATACGCAGTATTTT. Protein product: CASSETSGGVSYTQYF.

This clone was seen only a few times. CDR3 protein: CASSPEGGQGAWEQYF. DNA for the CDR3: TGTGCCAGCAGCCCTGAAGGAGGACAGGGGGCTTGGGAGCAGTACTTC. This chain connects TRBV9 to TRBJ2-7; the match to TRBD1 covers 11 bases. The CDR3 runs to 16 residues. V lost 4 bases and J lost 7; bases outside the gene matches: 13. Per the germline V gene, CDR1 is SGDLS and CDR2 is YYNGEE.

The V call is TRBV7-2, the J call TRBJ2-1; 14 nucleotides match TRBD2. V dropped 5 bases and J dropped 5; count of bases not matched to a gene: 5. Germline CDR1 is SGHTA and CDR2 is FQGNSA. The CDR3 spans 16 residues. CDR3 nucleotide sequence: TGTGCCAGCAGCCGACTAGCGGGGGGGATCCACAATGAGCAGTTCTTC. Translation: CASSRLAGGIHNEQFF.

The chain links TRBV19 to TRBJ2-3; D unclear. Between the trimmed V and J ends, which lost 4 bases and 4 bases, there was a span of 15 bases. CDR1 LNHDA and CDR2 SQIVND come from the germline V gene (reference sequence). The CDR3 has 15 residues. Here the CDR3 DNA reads TGTGCCAGTAGTAGCGCTGGGCCTGGCCCAGATACGCAGTATTTT. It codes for CASSSAGPGPDTQYF.